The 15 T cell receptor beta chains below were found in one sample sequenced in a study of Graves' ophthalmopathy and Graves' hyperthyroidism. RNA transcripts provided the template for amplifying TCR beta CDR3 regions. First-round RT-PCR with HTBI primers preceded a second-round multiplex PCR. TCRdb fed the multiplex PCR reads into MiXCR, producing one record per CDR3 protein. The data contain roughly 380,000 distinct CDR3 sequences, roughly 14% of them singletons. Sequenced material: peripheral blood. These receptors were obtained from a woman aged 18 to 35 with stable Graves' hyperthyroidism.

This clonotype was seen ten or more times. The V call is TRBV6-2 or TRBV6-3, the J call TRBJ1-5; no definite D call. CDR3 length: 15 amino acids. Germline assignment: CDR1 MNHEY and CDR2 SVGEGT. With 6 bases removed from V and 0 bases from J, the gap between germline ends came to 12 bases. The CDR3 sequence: CASSPLWFSNQPQHF. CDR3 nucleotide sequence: TGTGCCAGCAGCCCCCTTTGGTTTAGCAATCAGCCCCAGCATTTT.

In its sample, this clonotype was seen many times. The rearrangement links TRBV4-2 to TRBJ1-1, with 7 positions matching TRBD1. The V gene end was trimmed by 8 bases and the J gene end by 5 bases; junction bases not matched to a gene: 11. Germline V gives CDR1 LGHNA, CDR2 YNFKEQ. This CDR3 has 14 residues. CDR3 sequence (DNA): TGTGCCAGCCGTCGCCCAGGGGGTAAGACTGAAGCTTTCTTT. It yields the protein CASRRPGGKTEAFF.

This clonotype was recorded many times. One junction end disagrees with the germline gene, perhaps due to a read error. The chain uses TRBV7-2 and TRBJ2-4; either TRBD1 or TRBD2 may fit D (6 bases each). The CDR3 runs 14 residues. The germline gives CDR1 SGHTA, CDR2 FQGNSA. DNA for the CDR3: TGTGCCAGCAGCTTTTCCGGGGGCGCGGACATTAAGTACTTC. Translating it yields CASSFSGGADIKYF.

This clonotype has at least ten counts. The CDR3 coding sequence is TGCAGTGCTAGAGATATGCCGAACTATGGCTACACCTTC. This codes for CSARDMPNYGYTF. The chain employs TRBV20-1 and TRBJ1-2; no reliable D call. V was cut by 0 bases and J by 2 bases, with 7 bases left in between. Germline lookup yields CDR1 DFQATT and CDR2 SNEGSKA (reference sequence). The CDR3 has 13 residues.

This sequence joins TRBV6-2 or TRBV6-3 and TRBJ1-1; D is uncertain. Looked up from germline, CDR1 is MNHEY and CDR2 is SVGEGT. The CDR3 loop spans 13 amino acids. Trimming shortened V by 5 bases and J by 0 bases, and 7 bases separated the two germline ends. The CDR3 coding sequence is TGTGCCAGCAGTCGATTTGTGAACACTGAAGCTTTCTTT. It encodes CASSRFVNTEAFF.

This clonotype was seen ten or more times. The CDR3: CASSFFVNTEAFF. CDR3 coding DNA: TGTGCCAGCAGCTTTTTCGTGAACACTGAAGCTTTCTTT. The genes are TRBV7-2 and TRBJ1-1, with no clear D. V lost 3 bases and J 0 bases, leaving 5 bases between the germline ends. The germline V gene has CDR1 SGHTA and CDR2 FQGNSA. CDR3 length equals 13 residues. Together with reference TRBV7-2 and TRBJ1-1, the CDR3 gives the full variable domain: GAGVSQSPSNKVTEKGKDVELRCDPISGHTALYWYRQSLGQGLEFLIYFQGNSAPDKSGLPSDRFSAERTGGSVSTLTIQRTQQEDSAVYLCASSFFVNTEAFFGQGTRLTVV.

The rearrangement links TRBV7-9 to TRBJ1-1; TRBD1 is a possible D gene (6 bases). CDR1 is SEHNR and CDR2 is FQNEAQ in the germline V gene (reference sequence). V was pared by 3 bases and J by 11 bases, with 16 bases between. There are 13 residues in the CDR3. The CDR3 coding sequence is TGTGCCAGCAGCTTGGCAAACAGGGTTGGCGCTTTCTTT. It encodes CASSLANRVGAFF.

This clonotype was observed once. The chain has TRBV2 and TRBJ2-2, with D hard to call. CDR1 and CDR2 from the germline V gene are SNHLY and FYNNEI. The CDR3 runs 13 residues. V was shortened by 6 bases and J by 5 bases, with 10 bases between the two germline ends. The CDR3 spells CASSTLATGELFF. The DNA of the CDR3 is TGTGCCAGCAGCACATTAGCAACCGGGGAGCTGTTTTTT.

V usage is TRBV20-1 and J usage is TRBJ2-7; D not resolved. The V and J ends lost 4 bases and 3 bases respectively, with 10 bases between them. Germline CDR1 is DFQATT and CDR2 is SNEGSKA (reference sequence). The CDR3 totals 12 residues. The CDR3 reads CSATALGYEQYF. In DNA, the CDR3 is TGCAGTGCTACAGCCCTGGGCTACGAGCAGTACTTC.

CDR3 residues: CASSEWEVQYF. CDR3 in DNA: TGTGCCAGCAGTGAATGGGAGGTACAGTACTTC. The rearrangement links TRBV6-1 to TRBJ2-7; TRBD2 might be the D (6 bases). Germline V gene lookup returns CDR1 MNHNS and CDR2 SASEGT. V lost 2 bases and J 10 bases, leaving 9 bases between the germline ends. This CDR3 region has 11 residues.

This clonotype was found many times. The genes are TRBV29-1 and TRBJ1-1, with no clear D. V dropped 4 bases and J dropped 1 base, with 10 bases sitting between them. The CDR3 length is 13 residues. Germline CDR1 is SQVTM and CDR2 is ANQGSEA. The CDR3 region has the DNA TGCAGCGTTGGTCAGGCCGGGAACACTGAAGCTTTCTTT. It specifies CSVGQAGNTEAFF.

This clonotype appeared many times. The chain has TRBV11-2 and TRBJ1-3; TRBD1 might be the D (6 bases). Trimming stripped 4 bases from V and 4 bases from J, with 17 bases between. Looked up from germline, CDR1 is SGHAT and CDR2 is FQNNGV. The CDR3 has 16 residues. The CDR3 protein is CASSSSPPGTGNTIYF. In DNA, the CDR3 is TGTGCCAGCAGCTCTAGTCCGCCTGGGACAGGAAACACCATATATTTT.

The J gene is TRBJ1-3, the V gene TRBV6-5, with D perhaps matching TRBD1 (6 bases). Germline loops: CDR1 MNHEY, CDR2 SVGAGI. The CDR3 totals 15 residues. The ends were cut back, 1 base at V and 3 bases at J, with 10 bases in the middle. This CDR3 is CASSYFRGGGNTIYF. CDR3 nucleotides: TGTGCCAGCAGTTACTTCAGGGGAGGTGGAAACACCATATATTTT.

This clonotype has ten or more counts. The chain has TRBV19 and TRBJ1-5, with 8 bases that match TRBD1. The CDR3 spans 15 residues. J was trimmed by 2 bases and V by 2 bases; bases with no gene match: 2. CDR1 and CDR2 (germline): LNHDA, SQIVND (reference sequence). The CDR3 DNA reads TGTGCCAGTAGTATAACAGGGGGTGGCAATCAGCCCCAGCATTTT. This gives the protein CASSITGGGNQPQHF.

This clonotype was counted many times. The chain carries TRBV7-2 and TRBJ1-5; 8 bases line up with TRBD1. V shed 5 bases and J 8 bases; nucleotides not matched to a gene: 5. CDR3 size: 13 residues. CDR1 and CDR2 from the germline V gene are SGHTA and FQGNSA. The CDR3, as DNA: TGTGCCAGCAGCGCGGACAGGGTGGAGCCCCAGCATTTT. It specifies CASSADRVEPQHF. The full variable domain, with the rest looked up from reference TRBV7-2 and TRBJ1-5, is GAGVSQSPSNKVTEKGKDVELRCDPISGHTALYWYRQSLGQGLEFLIYFQGNSAPDKSGLPSDRFSAERTGGSVSTLTIQRTQQEDSAVYLCASSADRVEPQHFGDGTRLSIL.